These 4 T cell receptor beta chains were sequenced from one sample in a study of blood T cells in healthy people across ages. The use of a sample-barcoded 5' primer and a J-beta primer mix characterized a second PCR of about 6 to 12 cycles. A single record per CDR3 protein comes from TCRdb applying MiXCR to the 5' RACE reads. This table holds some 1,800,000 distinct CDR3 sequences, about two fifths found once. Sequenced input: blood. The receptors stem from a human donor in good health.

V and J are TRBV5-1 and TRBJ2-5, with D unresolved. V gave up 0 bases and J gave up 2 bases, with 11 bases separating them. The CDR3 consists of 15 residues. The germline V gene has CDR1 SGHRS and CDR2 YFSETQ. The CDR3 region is CASSLAGNLQETQYF. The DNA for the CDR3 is TGCGCCAGCAGCTTGGCGGGTAATTTACAAGAGACCCAGTACTTC. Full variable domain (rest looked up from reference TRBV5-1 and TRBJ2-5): KAGVTQTPRYLIKTRGQQVTLSCSPISGHRSVSWYQQTPGQGLQFLFEYFSETQRNKGNFPGRFSGRQFSNSRSEMNVSTLELGDSALYLCASSLAGNLQETQYFGPGTRLLVL.

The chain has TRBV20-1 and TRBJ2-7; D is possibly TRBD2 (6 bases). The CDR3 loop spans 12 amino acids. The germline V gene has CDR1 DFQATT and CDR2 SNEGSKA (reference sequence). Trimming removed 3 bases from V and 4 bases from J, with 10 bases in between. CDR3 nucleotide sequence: TGCAGTGCTAGTCGCGGGGTTTACGAGCAGTACTTC. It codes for CSASRGVYEQYF.

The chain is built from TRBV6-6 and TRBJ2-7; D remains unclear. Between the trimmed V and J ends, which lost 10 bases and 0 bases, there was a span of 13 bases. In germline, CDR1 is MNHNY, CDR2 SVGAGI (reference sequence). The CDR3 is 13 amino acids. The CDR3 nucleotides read TGTGCCACCATTCATATTAGCTCCTACGAGCAGTACTTC. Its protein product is CATIHISSYEQYF.

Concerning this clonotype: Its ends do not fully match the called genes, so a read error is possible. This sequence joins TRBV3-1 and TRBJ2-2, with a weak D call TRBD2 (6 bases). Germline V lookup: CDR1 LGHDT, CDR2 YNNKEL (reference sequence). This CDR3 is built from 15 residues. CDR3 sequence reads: CASSKDWGGAGELFF. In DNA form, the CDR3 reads TGTGCCAGCAGCAAAGATTGGGGAGGCGCCGGGGAGCTGTTTTTT.